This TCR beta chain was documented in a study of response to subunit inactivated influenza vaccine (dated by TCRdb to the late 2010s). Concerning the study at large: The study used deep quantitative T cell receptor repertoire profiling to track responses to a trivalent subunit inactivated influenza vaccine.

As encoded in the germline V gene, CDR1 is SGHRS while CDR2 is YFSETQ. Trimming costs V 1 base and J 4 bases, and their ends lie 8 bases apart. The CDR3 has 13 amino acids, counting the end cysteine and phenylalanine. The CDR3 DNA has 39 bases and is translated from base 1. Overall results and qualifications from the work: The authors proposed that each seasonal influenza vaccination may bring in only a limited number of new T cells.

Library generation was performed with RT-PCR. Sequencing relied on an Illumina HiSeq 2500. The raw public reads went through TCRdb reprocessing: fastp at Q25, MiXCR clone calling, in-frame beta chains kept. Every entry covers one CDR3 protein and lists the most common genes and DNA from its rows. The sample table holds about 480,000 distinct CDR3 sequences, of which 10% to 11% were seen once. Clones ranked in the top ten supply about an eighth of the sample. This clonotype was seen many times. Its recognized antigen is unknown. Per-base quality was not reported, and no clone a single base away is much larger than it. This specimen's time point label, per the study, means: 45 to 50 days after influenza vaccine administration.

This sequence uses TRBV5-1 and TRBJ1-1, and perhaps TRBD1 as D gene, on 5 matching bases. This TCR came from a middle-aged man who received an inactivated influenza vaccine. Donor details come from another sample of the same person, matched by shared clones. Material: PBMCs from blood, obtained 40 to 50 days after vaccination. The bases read TGCGCCAGCAGCTTGAGGGGCGGCACTGAAGCTTTCTTT. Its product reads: CASSLRGGTEAFF.